This entry features one TCR beta chain sequence. The V segment lost 5 bases and the J segment 11 bases; nucleotides outside the gene matches: 11. The CDR3 runs 14 residues. From germline, CDR1 is MDHEN and CDR2 SYDVKM. The sample originates from a study of blood T cell repertoires in COVID-19. Produced via immunoSEQ multiplex PCR; TCRdb's table is partial and in-frame only. Found here are about 67,000 clones, more than 70% of them singletons; the top ten hold about 6%. The chain employs TRBV28 and TRBJ1-1; TRBD1 agrees at 10 bases. The sample taken for sequencing was peripheral blood. This receptor was obtained from a woman aged 55 to 70 with acute or convalescent COVID-19. The CDR3 DNA sequence: TGTGCCAGCAGTCGGACGACAGGGGGCCGCGGGGCTTTCTTT. It encodes CASSRTTGGRGAFF.